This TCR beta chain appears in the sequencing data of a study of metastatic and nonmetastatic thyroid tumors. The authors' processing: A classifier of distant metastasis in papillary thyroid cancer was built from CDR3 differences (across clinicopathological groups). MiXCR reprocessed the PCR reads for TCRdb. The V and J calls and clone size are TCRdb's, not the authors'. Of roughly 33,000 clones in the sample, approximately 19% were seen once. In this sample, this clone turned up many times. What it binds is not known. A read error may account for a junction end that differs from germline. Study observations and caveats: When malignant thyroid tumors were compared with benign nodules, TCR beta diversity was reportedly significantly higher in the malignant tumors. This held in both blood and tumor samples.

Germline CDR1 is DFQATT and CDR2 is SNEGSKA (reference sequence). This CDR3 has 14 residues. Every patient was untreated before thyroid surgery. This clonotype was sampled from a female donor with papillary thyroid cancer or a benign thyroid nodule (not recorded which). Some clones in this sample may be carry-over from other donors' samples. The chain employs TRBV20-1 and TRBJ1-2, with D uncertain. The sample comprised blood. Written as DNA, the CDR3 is TGCAGTACTAGAGATTTTACCGGGCCCTGGGGCTACACCTTC. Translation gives CSTRDFTGPWGYTF.